These 6 T cell receptor beta chains came from one sample sequenced in a study of blood T cell repertoires in COVID-19. TCRdb keeps only in-frame clones here, not all; method: immunoSEQ multiplex PCR. The data show 160,000 or so clones, 90% to 95% seen once. Material: peripheral blood. Receptors originate from a woman aged 55-69 years with COVID-19, enrolled during active disease.

This chain connects TRBV5-8 to TRBJ1-2, with no clear D. CDR1 SGHTS and CDR2 YDEGEE come from the germline V gene. The CDR3 runs to 13 residues. V was trimmed by 4 bases and J by 0 bases, leaving 7 bases between them. DNA of the CDR3: TGTGCCAGCAGCCTGACTGCTAACTATGGCTACACCTTC. Its protein product is CASSLTANYGYTF.

The V gene is TRBV7-4, the J gene TRBJ2-3; 10 positions match TRBD2. With V trimmed by 4 bases and J by 1 base, 11 bases remained unmatched. The CDR3 length is 18 residues. In germline, CDR1 is SGHVT, CDR2 SQSDAQ. CDR3 nucleotide sequence: TGTGCCAGCAGCTCGTCGCCCCCTAGCGGGAGACGCACAGATACGCAGTATTTT. It is translated as CASSSSPPSGRRTDTQYF.

The V and J genes are TRBV5-1 and TRBJ1-1, with D unresolved. The length of the CDR3 is 14 residues. The V end was cut by 4 bases, the J end by 1 base, with 11 bases between. CDR1 and CDR2 from the germline V gene are SGHRS and YFSETQ. Here the CDR3 reads CASSTQSKNTEAFF. Here the CDR3 DNA reads TGCGCCAGCAGCACACAGAGCAAGAACACTGAAGCTTTCTTT. The whole variable domain, filled in from reference TRBV5-1 and TRBJ1-1, reads KAGVTQTPRYLIKTRGQQVTLSCSPISGHRSVSWYQQTPGQGLQFLFEYFSETQRNKGNFPGRFSGRQFSNSRSEMNVSTLELGDSALYLCASSTQSKNTEAFFGQGTRLTVV.

V and J are TRBV4-2 and TRBJ2-7; 10 nucleotides agree with TRBD1. This CDR3 contains 14 residues. Trimming removed 3 bases from V and 6 bases from J; junction bases left unmatched: 5. Germline CDR1 LGHNA, CDR2 YNFKEQ. The DNA for the CDR3 is TGTGCCAGCAGCCACGGGACAGGGGCTGGCGAGCAGTACTTC. Protein: CASSHGTGAGEQYF.

The chain employs TRBV6-5 and TRBJ2-3; 11 bases match TRBD1. The CDR3 contains 15 residues. Trimming cost V 0 bases and J 4 bases; bases outside gene matches: 0. CDR1 and CDR2 from the germline V gene are MNHEY and SVGAGI. In DNA form, the CDR3 reads TGTGCCAGCAGTTACTCGGGACAGGGGGCAGATACGCAGTATTTT. This codes for CASSYSGQGADTQYF.

The rearrangement links TRBV19 to TRBJ1-5, with D unresolved. The CDR3 has 14 residues. Germline CDR1 and CDR2: LNHDA and SQIVND (reference sequence). V lost 1 base, J lost 3 bases, and 7 bases lay in between. The CDR3, as DNA: TGTGCCAGTAGTATAGGGCCCTTCAATCAGCCCCAGCATTTT. This codes for CASSIGPFNQPQHF.